This is a list of T cell receptor beta chains from one sample in a study of blood T cell repertoires in COVID-19. Profiling relied on immunoSEQ multiplex PCR, and the TCRdb table lists in-frame clones only, not all of them. The table shows 150,000 to 200,000 clones, with 60% to 85% occurring only once. Sequenced material: peripheral blood. The receptor set was obtained from a man between 60 and 70 years old with active or convalescent COVID-19. CDR3s include the opening cysteine and the closing phenylalanine or tryptophan. The D gene is left open where the match is weak.

>TRBJ2-1|TRBV11-3|-
CASSFGGEQFF
TGTGCCAGCAGCTTCGGGGGTGAGCAGTTCTTC
>TRBJ1-6|TRBV27|TRBD1
CASSRGTGGSSYNSPLHF
TGTGCCAGCAGTAGAGGGACAGGGGGGAGCTCCTATAATTCACCCCTCCACTTT
>TRBJ2-1|TRBV7-8|-
CASSPLRGGGWNEQFF
TGTGCCAGCAGCCCCTTGCGGGGAGGAGGGTGGAATGAGCAGTTCTTC
>TRBJ2-1|TRBV7-6|TRBD2
CASSPRLAGVYNEQFF
TGTGCCAGCAGCCCCAGACTAGCGGGAGTGTACAATGAGCAGTTCTTC
>TRBJ2-7|TRBV25-1|-
CASSDTAPGLIYEQYF
TGTGCCAGCAGTGACACAGCCCCAGGGCTCATCTACGAGCAGTACTTC
>TRBJ2-7|TRBV9|-
CASSGGGEGIYEQYF
TGTGCCAGCAGCGGGGGGGGCGAGGGTATTTACGAGCAGTACTTC
>TRBJ1-1|TRBV18|TRBD1
CASSPLGQGVNTEAFF
TGTGCCAGCTCACCACTAGGACAGGGTGTGAACACTGAAGCTTTCTTT
>TRBJ2-7|TRBV3-1/TRBV3-2|-
CASSINSYEQYF
TGTGCCAGCAGTATAAATTCCTACGAGCAGTACTTC
>TRBJ2-7|TRBV7-9|TRBD1
CASRPGQGLNSYEQYF
TGTGCCAGCAGACCCGGACAGGGGCTCAACTCCTACGAGCAGTACTTC
>TRBJ2-5|TRBV28|TRBD1
CASGLYRGETQYF
TGTGCCAGCGGCCTTTACAGGGGAGAGACCCAGTACTTC
>TRBJ2-4|TRBV10-3|-
CAISELGQGIAKNIQYF
TGTGCCATCAGTGAGTTGGGTCAGGGCATAGCCAAAAACATTCAGTACTTC
>TRBJ1-1|TRBV5-5|-
CASSLIRVEAFF
TGTGCCAGCAGCTTGATCAGGGTTGAAGCTTTCTTT